Listed below are T cell receptor beta chains from one sample, sequenced in a study of T cell repertoires in cytomegalovirus infection. Their cognate antigens are unknown. TCRdb used MiXCR to reprocess the reads, holding one entry per CDR3 protein. The profile shows approximately 990,000 distinct CDR3 sequences, about a third of them singletons. Specimen: cultured CD8+ T cells from PBMCs, collected from culture after CMV antigen stimulation. Receptor source: a human donor in good health (CMV status not recorded). Some clones in this sample may be carry-over from other donors' samples. Both conserved end residues are part of each CDR3. The order of the fields is J gene, V gene, clone size, D gene, CDR3 DNA, CDR3 protein. The D gene is left open where the match is weak. Only part of the rows carry a size: once, few, many, or a class if the clone is expanded.

j_gene: TRBJ2-5; v_gene: TRBV6-5; abundance: few; d_gene: -; CDR3nt: TGTGCCAGCGGCCAGGCAGAGACCCAGTACTTC; CDR3aa: CASGQAETQYF
j_gene: TRBJ2-3; v_gene: TRBV6-2/TRBV6-3; abundance: -; d_gene: -; CDR3nt: TGTGCCAGCTCCACTACTAGTCTCGATACGCAGTATTTT; CDR3aa: CASSTTSLDTQYF
j_gene: TRBJ2-3; v_gene: TRBV12-3/TRBV12-4; abundance: -; d_gene: -; CDR3nt: TGTGCCAGCAGAGATGGCAGCGGGCAGGGCACAGATACGCAGTATTTT; CDR3aa: CASRDGSGQGTDTQYF
j_gene: TRBJ1-1; v_gene: TRBV12-3/TRBV12-4; abundance: -; d_gene: -; CDR3nt: TGTGCCAGCAGAGTTACAGGGGAAGCTTTCTTT; CDR3aa: CASRVTGEAFF
j_gene: TRBJ1-2; v_gene: TRBV4-3; abundance: -; d_gene: -; CDR3nt: TGCGCCAGCAGCCAAGAAAGTTGGGGGGCCTATGGCTACACCTTC; CDR3aa: CASSQESWGAYGYTF
j_gene: TRBJ2-1; v_gene: TRBV28; abundance: -; d_gene: TRBD1; CDR3nt: TGTGCCAGCAGTTTATGGGGGGTACAGGGGTTTCACAATGAGCAGTTCTTC; CDR3aa: CASSLWGVQGFHNEQFF
j_gene: TRBJ1-1; v_gene: TRBV7-9; abundance: -; d_gene: -; CDR3nt: TGTGCCAGCAGCTTAGGGGGCCCGAGGGCTGAAGCTTTCTTT; CDR3aa: CASSLGGPRAEAFF
j_gene: TRBJ2-1; v_gene: TRBV7-9; abundance: many; d_gene: -; CDR3nt: TGTGCCAGCAGCGGAACAGCGAATGAGCAGTTCTTC; CDR3aa: CASSGTANEQFF
j_gene: TRBJ2-1; v_gene: TRBV19; abundance: few; d_gene: TRBD2; CDR3nt: TGTGCCAGTAGTACAAGCGGGGGGCGTGGGAGCGGTGGTGAGCAGTTCTTC; CDR3aa: CASSTSGGRGSGGEQFF
j_gene: TRBJ1-1; v_gene: TRBV12-3/TRBV12-4; abundance: many; d_gene: -; CDR3nt: TGTGCCAGCAGTTCATCTACGGGGTCTGAAGCTTTCTTT; CDR3aa: CASSSSTGSEAFF
j_gene: TRBJ1-6; v_gene: TRBV27; abundance: -; d_gene: -; CDR3nt: TGTGCCAGTCAGACTGGGAAGAATTCACCCCTCCACTTT; CDR3aa: CASQTGKNSPLHF
j_gene: TRBJ2-7; v_gene: TRBV28; abundance: few; d_gene: TRBD2; CDR3nt: TGTGCCATCGGGGGAGCGGGGGGATTAAACGAGCAGTACTTC; CDR3aa: CAIGGAGGLNEQYF
j_gene: TRBJ2-1; v_gene: TRBV7-6; abundance: -; d_gene: -; CDR3nt: TGTGCCAGCAGCGCCCAGGGGACCAATGAGCAGTTCTTC; CDR3aa: CASSAQGTNEQFF
j_gene: TRBJ2-1; v_gene: TRBV20-1; abundance: few; d_gene: TRBD2; CDR3nt: TGCAGTGCTTTCGGACTAGCGGGGGGACTTAATGAGCAGTTCTTC; CDR3aa: CSAFGLAGGLNEQFF
j_gene: TRBJ2-6; v_gene: TRBV29-1; abundance: -; d_gene: -; CDR3nt: TGCAGCGTTGAAACGCCCGGACGGCCCTCTGGGGCCAACGTCCTGACTTTC; CDR3aa: CSVETPGRPSGANVLTF
j_gene: TRBJ2-6; v_gene: TRBV14; abundance: few; d_gene: TRBD1; CDR3nt: TGTGCCAGCAGCCATAGGACAGGAGCCGGGGCCAACGTCCTGACTTTC; CDR3aa: CASSHRTGAGANVLTF
j_gene: TRBJ1-2; v_gene: TRBV7-9; abundance: few; d_gene: -; CDR3nt: TGTGCCAGCAGCTTAGCGGCTAGGTATGGCTACACCTTC; CDR3aa: CASSLAARYGYTF
j_gene: TRBJ2-5; v_gene: TRBV7-6; abundance: -; d_gene: TRBD2; CDR3nt: TGTGCCAACATCCCCAAGGACGGGGGGATTGAGACCCAGTACTTC; CDR3aa: CANIPKDGGIETQYF
j_gene: TRBJ2-1; v_gene: TRBV7-2; abundance: -; d_gene: -; CDR3nt: TGTGCCAGCAGTTTAGAGAGGGCCAATGAGCAGTTCTTC; CDR3aa: CASSLERANEQFF
j_gene: TRBJ1-6; v_gene: TRBV19; abundance: once; d_gene: -; CDR3nt: TGTGCCAGTAGTATAACAGTCGATTCACCCCTCCACTTT; CDR3aa: CASSITVDSPLHF
j_gene: TRBJ2-7; v_gene: TRBV19; abundance: many; d_gene: -; CDR3nt: TGTGCCAGCAGTATCCTCGCCTCCTACGAGCAGTACTTC; CDR3aa: CASSILASYEQYF